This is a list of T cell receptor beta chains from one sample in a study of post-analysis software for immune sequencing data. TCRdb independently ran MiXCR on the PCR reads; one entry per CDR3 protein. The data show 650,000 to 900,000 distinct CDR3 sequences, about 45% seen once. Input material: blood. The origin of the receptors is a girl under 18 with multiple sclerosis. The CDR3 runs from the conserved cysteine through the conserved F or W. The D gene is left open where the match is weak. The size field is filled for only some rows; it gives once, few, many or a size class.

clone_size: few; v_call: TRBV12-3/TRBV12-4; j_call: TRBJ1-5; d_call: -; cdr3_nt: TGTGCCAGCAGTTTCCGGGACAATCAGCCCCAGCATTTT; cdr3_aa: CASSFRDNQPQHF
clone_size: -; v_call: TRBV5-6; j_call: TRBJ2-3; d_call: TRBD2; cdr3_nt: TGTGCCAGCAGCTTTAAGCGGGAGACCCGCACAGATACGCAGTATTTT; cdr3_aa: CASSFKRETRTDTQYF
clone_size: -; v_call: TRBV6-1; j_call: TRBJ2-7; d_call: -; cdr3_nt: TGTGCCAGCAGTGAACAGGCGGGATGGGCGTACTTC; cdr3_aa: CASSEQAGWAYF
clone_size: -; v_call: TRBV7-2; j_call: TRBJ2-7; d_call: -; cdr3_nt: TGTGCCAGCAGCTTAGGGGGGGACTTATCCTACGAGCAGTACTTC; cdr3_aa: CASSLGGDLSYEQYF
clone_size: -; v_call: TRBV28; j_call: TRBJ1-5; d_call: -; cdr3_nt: TGTGCCAGCAGTCGGGAGAATCAGCCCCAGCATTTT; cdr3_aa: CASSRENQPQHF
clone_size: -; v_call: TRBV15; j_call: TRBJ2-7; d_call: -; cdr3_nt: TGTGCCACCAGCCGGCGCTCAGCGGGCCTCTACGAGCAGTACTTC; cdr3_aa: CATSRRSAGLYEQYF
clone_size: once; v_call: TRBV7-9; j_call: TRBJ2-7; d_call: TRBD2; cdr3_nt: TGTGCCAGCAGCTCGGCTAGCGGGTTCGAGCAGTACTTC; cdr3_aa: CASSSASGFEQYF
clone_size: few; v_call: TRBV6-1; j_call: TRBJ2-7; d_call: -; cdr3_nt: TGTGCCAGCACTCGGTTCTACGAGCAGTACTTC; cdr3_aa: CASTRFYEQYF
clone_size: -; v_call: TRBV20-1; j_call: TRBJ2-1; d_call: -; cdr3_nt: TGCAGTGCTCGGCTAGCGAGGTACAATGAGCAGTTCTTC; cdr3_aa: CSARLARYNEQFF
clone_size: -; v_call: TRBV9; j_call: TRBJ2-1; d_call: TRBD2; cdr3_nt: TGTGCCAGCAGCGTAGAGACGATAGCGGGAGACCGCAATGAGCAGTTCTTC; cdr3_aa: CASSVETIAGDRNEQFF
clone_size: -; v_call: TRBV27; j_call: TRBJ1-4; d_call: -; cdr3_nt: TGTGCCAGCAGTTTAAGGGGAGGTGAAAAACTGTTTTTT; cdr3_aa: CASSLRGGEKLFF
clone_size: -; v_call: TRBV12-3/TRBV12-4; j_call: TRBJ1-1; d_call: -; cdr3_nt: TGTGCCAGCAGAGCGACAGGTTCCTACACTGAAGCTTTCTTT; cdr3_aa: CASRATGSYTEAFF
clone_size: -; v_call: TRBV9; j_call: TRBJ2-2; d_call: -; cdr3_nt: TGTGCCAGCAGCCCCCTGGGGGACGGGGAGCTGTTTTTT; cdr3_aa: CASSPLGDGELFF
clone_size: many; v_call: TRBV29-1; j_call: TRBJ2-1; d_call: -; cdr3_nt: TGCAGCGTTGAAAGGGGCAATGAGCAGTTCTTC; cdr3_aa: CSVERGNEQFF
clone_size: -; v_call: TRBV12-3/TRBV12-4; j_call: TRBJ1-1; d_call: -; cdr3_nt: TGTGCCAGCAGGGGCCCATCGTGGGGGGCTCATCTGGCTTTCTTT; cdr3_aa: CASRGPSWGAHLAFF
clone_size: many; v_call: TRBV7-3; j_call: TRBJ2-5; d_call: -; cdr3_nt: TGTGCCAGCAGCCCTACTCACCGGGGGCCAGCTAGGGAGACCCAGTACTTC; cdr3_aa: CASSPTHRGPARETQYF
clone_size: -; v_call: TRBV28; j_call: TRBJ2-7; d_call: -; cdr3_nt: TGTGCCAGCAGTTTCGGCTCGGACGAGCAGTACTTC; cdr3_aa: CASSFGSDEQYF
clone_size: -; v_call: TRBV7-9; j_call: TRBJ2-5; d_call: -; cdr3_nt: TGTGCCAGCAGCGCTGCGGCCCAAGAGACCCGGTACTTC; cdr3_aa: CASSAAAQETRYF
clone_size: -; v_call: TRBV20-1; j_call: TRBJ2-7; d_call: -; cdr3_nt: TGCAGTGCTGAGCCTAGCGATAACTCCTACGAGCAGTACTTC; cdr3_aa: CSAEPSDNSYEQYF
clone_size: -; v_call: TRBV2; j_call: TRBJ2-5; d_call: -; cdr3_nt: TGTGCCAGCAGTGAAGTTAACAGATACCAGGGGACCCAGTACTTC; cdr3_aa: CASSEVNRYQGTQYF
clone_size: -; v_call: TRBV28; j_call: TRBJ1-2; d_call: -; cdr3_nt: TGTGTCAGCAGTCTGACTGCCCACGCTGGCTACACCTTC; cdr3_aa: CVSSLTAHAGYTF
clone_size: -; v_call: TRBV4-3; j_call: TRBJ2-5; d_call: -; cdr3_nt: TGCGCCAGCAGCCCCGGTGCTAGCGTCCTACAAGAGACCCAGTACTTC; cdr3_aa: CASSPGASVLQETQYF
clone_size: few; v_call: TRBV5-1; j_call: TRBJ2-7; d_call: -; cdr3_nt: TGCGCCAGCAGCTCGGGGCCCCCTCTTAGCTCCTACGAGCAGTACTTC; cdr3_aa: CASSSGPPLSSYEQYF
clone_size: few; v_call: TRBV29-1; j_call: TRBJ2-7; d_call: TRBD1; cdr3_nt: TGCAGCGTCCAAACGACAGGGGCCAGCGAGCAGTACTTC; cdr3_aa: CSVQTTGASEQYF
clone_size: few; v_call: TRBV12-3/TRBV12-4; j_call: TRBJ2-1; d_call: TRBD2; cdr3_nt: TGTGCCAGCAGCAGACGGATAGCGGGAGTGGCCCCCTCAGCTGAGCAGTTCTTC; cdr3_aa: CASSRRIAGVAPSAEQFF
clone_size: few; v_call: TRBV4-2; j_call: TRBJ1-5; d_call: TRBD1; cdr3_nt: TGTGCCAGCAGCCAAGGGTTGGGGACAGGGGGGGGTCAGCCCCAGCATTTT; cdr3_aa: CASSQGLGTGGGQPQHF
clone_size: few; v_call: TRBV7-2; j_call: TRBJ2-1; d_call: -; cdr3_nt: TGTGCCAGCAGCTTGGGGAGGAACAGGTTTTACAATGAGCAGTTCTTC; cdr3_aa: CASSLGRNRFYNEQFF
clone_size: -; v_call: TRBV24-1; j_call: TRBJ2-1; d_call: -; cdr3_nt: TGTGCCACCAGTACTTCCAATGAGCAGTTCTTC; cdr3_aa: CATSTSNEQFF
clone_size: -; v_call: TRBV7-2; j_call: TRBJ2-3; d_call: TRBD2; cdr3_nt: TGTGCCAGCAGCCGTGGACTAGATAAAACAGATACGCAGTATTTT; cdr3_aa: CASSRGLDKTDTQYF
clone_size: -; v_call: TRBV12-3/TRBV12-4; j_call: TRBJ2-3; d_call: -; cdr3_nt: TGTGCCAGCAGCAGGGACATCGCAGATACGCAGTATTTT; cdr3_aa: CASSRDIADTQYF
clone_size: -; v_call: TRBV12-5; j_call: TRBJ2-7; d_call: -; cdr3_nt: TGTGCTAGTGGTTTGGTACTATACGAGCAGTACTTC; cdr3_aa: CASGLVLYEQYF
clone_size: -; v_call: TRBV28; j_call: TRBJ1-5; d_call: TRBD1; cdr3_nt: TGTGCCAGCAGTTCCTACAGGGGGCGAAGCAATCAGCCCCAGCATTTT; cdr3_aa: CASSSYRGRSNQPQHF
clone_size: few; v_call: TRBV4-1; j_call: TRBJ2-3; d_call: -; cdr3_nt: TGCGCCAGCAGCCAAGTGGGGGGGCCCGCAGATACGCAGTATTTT; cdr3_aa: CASSQVGGPADTQYF
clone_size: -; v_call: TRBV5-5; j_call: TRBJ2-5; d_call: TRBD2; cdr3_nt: TGTGCCAGCAGCACTAGCGGGAGGAGCGAGACCCAGTACTTC; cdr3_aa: CASSTSGRSETQYF
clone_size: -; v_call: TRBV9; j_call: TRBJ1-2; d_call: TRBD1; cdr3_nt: TGTGCCAGCAGCGCTGCCACCGGGACAGGGGGTATGGCTAACTATGGCTACACCTTC; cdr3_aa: CASSAATGTGGMANYGYTF
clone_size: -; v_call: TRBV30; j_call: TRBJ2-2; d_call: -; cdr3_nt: TGTGCCTGGACCGGCCAAGACCACACCGGGGAGCTGTTTTTT; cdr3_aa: CAWTGQDHTGELFF
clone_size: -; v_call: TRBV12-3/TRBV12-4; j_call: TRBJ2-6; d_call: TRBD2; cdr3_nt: TGTGCCAGCAACCCCTTTGGGGGGGCTGGGGCCAACGTCCTGACTTTC; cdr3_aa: CASNPFGGAGANVLTF
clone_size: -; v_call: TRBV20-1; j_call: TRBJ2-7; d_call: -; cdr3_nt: TGCAGTGCACACCTAGGGAGCTCCTACAATGAGCAGTACTTC; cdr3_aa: CSAHLGSSYNEQYF
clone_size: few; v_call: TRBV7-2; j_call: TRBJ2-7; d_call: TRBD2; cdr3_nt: TGTGCCAGCAGTTCCCCGGGACTAGCAGGGCCAACGCCCTACGAGCAGTACTTC; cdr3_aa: CASSSPGLAGPTPYEQYF
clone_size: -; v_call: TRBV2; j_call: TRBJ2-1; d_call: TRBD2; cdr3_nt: TGTGCCAGCAGCCGGACTAGCGGGGAGCAGTTCTTC; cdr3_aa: CASSRTSGEQFF
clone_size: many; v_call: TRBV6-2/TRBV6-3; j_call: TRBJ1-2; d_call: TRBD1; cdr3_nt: TGTGCCAGCAGCCCAGGGACAGTCATCGGTGGCTACACCTTC; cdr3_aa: CASSPGTVIGGYTF
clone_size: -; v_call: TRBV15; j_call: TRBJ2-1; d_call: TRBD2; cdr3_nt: TGTGCCACCAGCACCCGACTAGCGGGAGGTTATGAGCAGTTCTTC; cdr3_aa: CATSTRLAGGYEQFF
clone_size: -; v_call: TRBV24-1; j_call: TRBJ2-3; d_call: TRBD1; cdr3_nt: TGTGCCACCAGTGATCGGGGACAGGGGGATAGAGATACGCAGTATTTT; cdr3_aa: CATSDRGQGDRDTQYF
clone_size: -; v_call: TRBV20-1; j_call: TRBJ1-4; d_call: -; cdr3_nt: TGCAGTGCTAGAGATTTTGGACAGCCTAATGAAAAACTGTTTTTT; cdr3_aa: CSARDFGQPNEKLFF
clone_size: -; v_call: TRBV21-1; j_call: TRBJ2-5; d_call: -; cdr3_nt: TGTGCCAGCAGCACAGAGCCGGGACAGGGGCTGAAGACCCAGTACTTC; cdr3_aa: CASSTEPGQGLKTQYF
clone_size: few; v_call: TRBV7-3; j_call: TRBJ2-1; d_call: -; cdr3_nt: TGTGCCAGCAGCTTGACCCACGGCGAGAGAAATGAGCAGTTCTTC; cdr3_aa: CASSLTHGERNEQFF
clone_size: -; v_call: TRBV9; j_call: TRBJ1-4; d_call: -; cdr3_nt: TGTGCCAGCAGCGTAGGATTGATTCGTCGAGGAGTTAATGAAAAACTGTTTTTT; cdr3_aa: CASSVGLIRRGVNEKLFF
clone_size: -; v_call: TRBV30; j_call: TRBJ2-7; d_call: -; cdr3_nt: TGTGCCTGGAGTCTATATAGCGGTTTGGGAGCCTCCTACGAGCAGTACTTC; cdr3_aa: CAWSLYSGLGASYEQYF
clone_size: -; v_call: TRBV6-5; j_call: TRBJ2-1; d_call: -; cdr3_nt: TGTGCCAGCAGTTACTCGACTCGTTGGGGCCACAATGAGCAGTTCTTC; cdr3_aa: CASSYSTRWGHNEQFF
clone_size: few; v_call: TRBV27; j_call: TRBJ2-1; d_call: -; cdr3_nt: TGTGCCAGCAGTGGCAAGGGTGAGCAGTTCTTC; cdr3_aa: CASSGKGEQFF
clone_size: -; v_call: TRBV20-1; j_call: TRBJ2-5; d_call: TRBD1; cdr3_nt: TGCAGTGCTAGAGACACTTTCTTAGGCGGGCCGGGACAGGGTCAAGAGACCCAGTACTTC; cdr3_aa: CSARDTFLGGPGQGQETQYF
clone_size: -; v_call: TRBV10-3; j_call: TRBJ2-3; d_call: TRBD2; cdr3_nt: TGTGCCATCAGTGAGTCGACGCTAGCGGGGATCACAGATACGCAGTATTTT; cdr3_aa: CAISESTLAGITDTQYF
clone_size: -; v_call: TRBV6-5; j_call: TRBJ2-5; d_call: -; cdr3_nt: TGTGCCAGCAGTTACGGGTCGGCATTTGCCCCCCAAGAGACCCAGTACTTC; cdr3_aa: CASSYGSAFAPQETQYF
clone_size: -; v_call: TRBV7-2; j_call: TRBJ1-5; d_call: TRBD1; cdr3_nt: TGTGCCAGCAGCCGGGACAGTTTAACTTTCCAGCATTTT; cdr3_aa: CASSRDSLTFQHF
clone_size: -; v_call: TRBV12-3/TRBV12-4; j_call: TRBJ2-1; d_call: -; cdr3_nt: TGTGCCAGCAGTGCACGCCCGGACCCGTTTAATGAGCAGTTCTTC; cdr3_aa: CASSARPDPFNEQFF
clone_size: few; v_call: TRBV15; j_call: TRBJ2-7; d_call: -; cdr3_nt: TGTGCCACCAGCACATACAGGGAAGGGGGGGAGCAGTACTTC; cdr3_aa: CATSTYREGGEQYF
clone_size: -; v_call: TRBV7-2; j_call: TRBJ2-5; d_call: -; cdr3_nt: TGTGCCAGCAGCTTAGTTCGGTCCCAAGAGACCCAGTACTTC; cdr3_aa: CASSLVRSQETQYF
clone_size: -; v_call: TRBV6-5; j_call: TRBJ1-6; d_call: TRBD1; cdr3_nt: TGTGCCAGCAACCCGACAGGGGTTATTCGTGATCCCCTCCACTTT; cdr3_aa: CASNPTGVIRDPLHF
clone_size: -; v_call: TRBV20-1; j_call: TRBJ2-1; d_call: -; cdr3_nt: TGCAGTGCTACCATCCGGGGGGCAGGGGGTGAGCAGTTCTTC; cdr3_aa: CSATIRGAGGEQFF